This TCR beta chain was recovered during a study of molecular identifiers for immune sequencing clone quantification. Trimming at V came to 1 base and at J to 3 bases, leaving 20 bases not matched to a gene. The CDR3 covers 20 residues. Germline CDR1 reads LGHDT; CDR2 reads YNNKEL (reference sequence). MiXCR, run by TCRdb on the PCR reads, gives a single entry per CDR3 protein. In the table there are about 35,000 distinct CDR3 sequences, under 20% of which are singletons. The table lists this clonotype with many counts. Sequencing input: naive CD8+ T cells from blood, with Jurkat cell RNA spiked in. This sample's subset: FACS-sorted CD8+CD4-CCR7+CD45RA+ naive T cells. The chain carries TRBV3-1 and TRBJ1-2; 7 bases are shared with TRBD1. This receptor was identified in a human donor in good health. Some libraries in this study had Jurkat cell RNA spiked in. DNA of the CDR3: TGTGCCAGCAGCCAAGTTCGAACCACCTCGGACAGGTCCGGGGACTATGGCTACACCTTC. It encodes CASSQVRTTSDRSGDYGYTF.